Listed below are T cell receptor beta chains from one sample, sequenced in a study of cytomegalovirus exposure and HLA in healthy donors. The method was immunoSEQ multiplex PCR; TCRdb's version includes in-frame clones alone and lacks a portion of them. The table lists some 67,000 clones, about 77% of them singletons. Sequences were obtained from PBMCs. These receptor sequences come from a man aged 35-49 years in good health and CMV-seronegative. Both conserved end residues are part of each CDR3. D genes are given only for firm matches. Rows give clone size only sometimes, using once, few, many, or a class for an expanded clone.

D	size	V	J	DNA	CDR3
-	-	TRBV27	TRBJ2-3	TGTGCCAGCAGCGGGGACTGGGGACGAGATACGCAGTATTTT	CASSGDWGRDTQYF
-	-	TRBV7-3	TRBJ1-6	TGTGCCAGCAGCTTAGGTCTAGGTTCACCCCTCCACTTT	CASSLGLGSPLHF
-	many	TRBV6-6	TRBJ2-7	TGTGCCAGTTCCGGAGGCAGGCAATCCTACGAGCAGTACTTC	CASSGGRQSYEQYF
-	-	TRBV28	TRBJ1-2	TGTGCCAGCAGTTTCTGGCAGGGGCGAGGCTACACCTTC	CASSFWQGRGYTF
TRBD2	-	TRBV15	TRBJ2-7	TGTGCCACCAGCAGAGATGGGGGGGACGAGCAGTACTTC	CATSRDGGDEQYF
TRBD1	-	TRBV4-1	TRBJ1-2	TGCGCCAGCAGGGCAGTAGGACAGGTGTATAACTATGGCTACACCTTC	CASRAVGQVYNYGYTF
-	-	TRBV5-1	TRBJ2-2	TGCGCCAGCTGGAGTAGCGCGAACACCGGGGAGCTGTTTTTT	CASWSSANTGELFF
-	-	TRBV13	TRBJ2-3	TGTGCCAGCAGCTTAGGCGTGGTAGCCACAGATACGCAGTATTTT	CASSLGVVATDTQYF
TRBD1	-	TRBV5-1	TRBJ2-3	TGCGCCAGCAGCTCGGACAGGGGCACAGATACGCAGTATTTT	CASSSDRGTDTQYF
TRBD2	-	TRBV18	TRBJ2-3	TGTGCCAGCTCACCCGCGGGTAGCGGGAGTTTCGTGGGAGATACGCAGTATTTT	CASSPAGSGSFVGDTQYF
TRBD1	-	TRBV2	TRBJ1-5	TGTGCCAGCAGGGGACAGGTAAGGGGCTTCAATCAGCCCCAGCATTTT	CASRGQVRGFNQPQHF
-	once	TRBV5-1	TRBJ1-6	TGCGCCAGCAGCTTGGTGGGGGCCGGTTCACCCCTCCACTTT	CASSLVGAGSPLHF
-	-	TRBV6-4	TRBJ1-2	TGTGCCAGCAGTGACTCACCGGGTCCCTATGGCTACACCTTC	CASSDSPGPYGYTF
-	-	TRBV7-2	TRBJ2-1	TGTGCCAGCAGCTTGGTAGCGTCTTACAATGAGCAGTTCTTC	CASSLVASYNEQFF
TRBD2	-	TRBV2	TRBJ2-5	TGTGCCAGCAGTACTGCAATGGTAGCGGGCCCTCAAGAGACCCAGTACTTC	CASSTAMVAGPQETQYF
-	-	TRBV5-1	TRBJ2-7	TGCGCCAGCAGCCACGAGACACACTCCTACGAGCAGTACTTC	CASSHETHSYEQYF